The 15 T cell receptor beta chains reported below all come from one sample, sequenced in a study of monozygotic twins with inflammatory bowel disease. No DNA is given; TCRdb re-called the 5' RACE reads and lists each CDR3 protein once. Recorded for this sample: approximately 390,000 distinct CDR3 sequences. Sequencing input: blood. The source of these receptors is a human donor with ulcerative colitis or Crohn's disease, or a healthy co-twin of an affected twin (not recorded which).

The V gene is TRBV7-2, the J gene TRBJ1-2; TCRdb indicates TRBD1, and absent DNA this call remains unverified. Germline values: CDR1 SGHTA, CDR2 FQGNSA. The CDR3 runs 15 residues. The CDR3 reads CASSTQQGMSHGYTF.

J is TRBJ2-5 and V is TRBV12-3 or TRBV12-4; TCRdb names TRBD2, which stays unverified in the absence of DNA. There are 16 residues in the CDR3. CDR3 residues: CASSLASGSPWETQYF.

CDR3 residues: CASIGGQQETQYF. The chain uses TRBV28 and TRBJ2-5; absent DNA, TCRdb's TRBD1 call cannot be checked. The CDR3 length is 13 residues. The V gene's germline CDR1 is MDHEN and CDR2 SYDVKM.

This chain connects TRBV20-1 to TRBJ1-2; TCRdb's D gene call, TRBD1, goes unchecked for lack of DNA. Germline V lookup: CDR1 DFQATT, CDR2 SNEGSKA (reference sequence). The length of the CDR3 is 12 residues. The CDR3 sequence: CSAIRGMEDYTF.

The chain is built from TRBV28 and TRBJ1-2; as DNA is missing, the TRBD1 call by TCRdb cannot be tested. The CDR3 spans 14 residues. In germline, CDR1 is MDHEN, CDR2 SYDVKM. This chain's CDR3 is CASSLAGAFYGYTF.

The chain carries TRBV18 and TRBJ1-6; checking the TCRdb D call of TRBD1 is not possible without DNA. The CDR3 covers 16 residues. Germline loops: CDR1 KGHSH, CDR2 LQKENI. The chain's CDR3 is CASSPQLTGTGSPLHF.

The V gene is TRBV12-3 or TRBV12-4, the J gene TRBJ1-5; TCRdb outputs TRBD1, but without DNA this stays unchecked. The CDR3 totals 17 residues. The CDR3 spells CASSLGLGQGPNQPQHF.

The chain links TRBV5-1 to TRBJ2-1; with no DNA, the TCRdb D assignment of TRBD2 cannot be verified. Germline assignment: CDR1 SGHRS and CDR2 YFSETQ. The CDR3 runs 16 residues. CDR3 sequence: CASSSIASHPGNEQFF. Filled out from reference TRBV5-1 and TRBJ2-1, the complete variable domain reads KAGVTQTPRYLIKTRGQQVTLSCSPISGHRSVSWYQQTPGQGLQFLFEYFSETQRNKGNFPGRFSGRQFSNSRSEMNVSTLELGDSALYLCASSSIASHPGNEQFFGPGTRLTVL.

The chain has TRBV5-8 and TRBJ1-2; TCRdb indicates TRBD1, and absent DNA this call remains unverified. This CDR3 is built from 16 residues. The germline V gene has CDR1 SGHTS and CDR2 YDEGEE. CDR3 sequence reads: CASSIGQGLLNYGYTF.

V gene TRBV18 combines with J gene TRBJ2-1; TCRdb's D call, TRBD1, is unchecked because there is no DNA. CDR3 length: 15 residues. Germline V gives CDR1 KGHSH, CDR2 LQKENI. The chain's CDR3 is CASSPPTGRFNEQFF.

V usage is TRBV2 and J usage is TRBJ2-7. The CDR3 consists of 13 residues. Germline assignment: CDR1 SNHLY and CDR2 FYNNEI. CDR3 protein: CASRPGTHYEQYF.

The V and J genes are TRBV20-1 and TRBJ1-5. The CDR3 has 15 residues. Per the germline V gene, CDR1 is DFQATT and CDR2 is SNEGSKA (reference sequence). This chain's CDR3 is CSAALGLVGDQPQHF.

The CDR3 loop reads CASSQGGHTDTQYF. The chain carries TRBV4-3 and TRBJ2-3; TCRdb's assignment of TRBD1 cannot be checked, as there is no DNA. The CDR3 extends over 14 amino acids. Germline V gene data show CDR1 as LGHNA and CDR2 as YSLEER.

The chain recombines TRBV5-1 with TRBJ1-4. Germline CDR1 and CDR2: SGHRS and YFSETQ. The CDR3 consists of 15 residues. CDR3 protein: CASSLVSGGDEKLFF.

The CDR3 sequence is CSAPRQENTGELFF. This chain uses TRBV20-1 with TRBJ2-2. Germline V gene lookup returns CDR1 DFQATT and CDR2 SNEGSKA (reference sequence). CDR3 length: 14 amino acids.